A selection of T cell receptor beta chains follows, all from one sample in a study of blood T cell repertoires in COVID-19. Produced via immunoSEQ multiplex PCR; TCRdb's table is partial and in-frame only. Among about 63,000 clones listed, around four fifths were seen once. The sample taken for sequencing was peripheral blood. The receptors were sampled from a man aged 55-75 years with COVID-19, enrolled during active disease. CDR3s include the opening cysteine and the closing phenylalanine or tryptophan. D genes are given only for firm matches. Only part of the rows carry a size: once, few, many, or a class if the clone is expanded.

D	V	J	size	CDR3	DNA
.	TRBV6-5	TRBJ2-2	.	CASSYPRPLGAGELFF	TGTGCCAGCAGTTACCCCCGCCCTCTAGGTGCCGGGGAGCTGTTTTTT
TRBD1	TRBV11-3	TRBJ1-1	few	CASSFGAGGADTEAFF	TGTGCCAGCAGCTTTGGGGCAGGGGGCGCGGACACTGAAGCTTTCTTT
.	TRBV6-2/TRBV6-3	TRBJ2-7	few	CASSTDSAVQYF	TGTGCCAGCAGCACCGACAGCGCCGTGCAGTACTTC
.	TRBV10-3	TRBJ2-6	.	CAISESSPSANVLTF	TGTGCCATCAGTGAGTCGAGCCCCTCTGCCAACGTCCTGACTTTC
TRBD1	TRBV24-1	TRBJ1-2	once	CATRDRNYGYTF	TGTGCCACCAGGGACAGGAACTATGGCTACACCTTC
TRBD1	TRBV11-3	TRBJ2-7	once	CASSLPGQLAYEQYF	TGTGCCAGCAGCCTACCGGGACAGCTGGCGTACGAGCAGTACTTC
.	TRBV2	TRBJ2-7	.	CASRDLVARPYEQYF	TGTGCCAGCAGGGACTTGGTAGCGAGACCCTACGAGCAGTACTTC
TRBD2	TRBV19	TRBJ2-7	once	CASSIFAAGGYEQYF	TGTGCCAGTAGTATTTTTGCAGCGGGAGGTTACGAGCAGTACTTC
TRBD1	TRBV5-8	TRBJ1-4	.	CASSFDRGVEKLFF	TGTGCCAGCAGCTTCGACAGGGGTGTCGAAAAACTGTTTTTT
TRBD2	TRBV29-1	TRBJ2-1	once	CSVGQSSGGAGEQFF	TGCAGCGTTGGTCAGTCTAGCGGGGGGGCTGGAGAGCAGTTCTTC
.	TRBV5-4	TRBJ1-4	.	CASSLGGAGASNEKLFF	TGTGCCAGCAGCTTGGGGGGCGCCGGAGCGAGTAACGAAAAACTGTTTTTT
TRBD2	TRBV7-6	TRBJ2-3	once	CASSPPSLAGEAQYF	TGTGCCAGCAGCCCGCCGTCCCTGGCGGGGGAGGCGCAGTATTTT
TRBD2	TRBV12-5	TRBJ2-3	once	CASAPGLADTSTDTQYF	TGTGCTAGTGCCCCGGGACTAGCGGATACTAGCACAGATACGCAGTATTTT
TRBD2	TRBV3-1/TRBV3-2	TRBJ2-1	.	CASSHLWGTSGRGEQFF	TGTGCCAGCAGCCATTTGTGGGGGACTAGCGGGAGGGGTGAGCAGTTCTTC
.	TRBV3-1/TRBV3-2	TRBJ2-1	once	CASSQAYYNEQFF	TGTGCCAGCAGCCAAGCCTATTACAATGAGCAGTTCTTC
.	TRBV11-3	TRBJ1-6	.	CASSSGPLPLHF	TGTGCCAGCAGCTCAGGGCCTTTACCCCTCCACTTT
TRBD2	TRBV9	TRBJ2-7	.	CASSVGTRSLYEQYF	TGTGCCAGCAGCGTCGGGACTAGGTCTCTTTACGAGCAGTACTTC
.	TRBV5-4	TRBJ2-6	.	CASSIGASYSGANVLTF	TGTGCCAGCAGCATAGGGGCCTCATACTCTGGGGCCAACGTCCTGACTTTC
TRBD1	TRBV2	TRBJ2-7	.	CASSATGTGRFGSYEQYF	TGTGCCAGCAGCGCTACAGGGACAGGAAGGTTCGGGTCCTACGAGCAGTACTTC
.	TRBV7-8	TRBJ1-4	.	CASSRVVAGDLDEKLFF	TGTGCCAGCAGCCGGGTGGTGGCAGGGGATTTGGATGAAAAACTGTTTTTT
.	TRBV5-1	TRBJ1-3	once	CASSLAGGSSGNTIYF	TGCGCCAGCAGCTTGGCCGGGGGGAGCTCTGGAAACACCATATATTTT
.	TRBV13	TRBJ1-2	.	CASSLERGGFYGYTF	TGTGCCAGCAGCTTAGAAAGGGGCGGTTTTTATGGCTACACCTTC
.	TRBV2	TRBJ1-1	few	CASSEAVGATEAFF	TGTGCCAGCAGTGAAGCCGTAGGGGCCACTGAAGCTTTCTTT
.	TRBV6-5	TRBJ1-1	.	CASRWAGNTEAFF	TGTGCCAGCAGATGGGCAGGGAACACTGAAGCTTTCTTT
.	TRBV6-2/TRBV6-3	TRBJ2-7	.	CASSYSTGYEQYF	TGTGCCAGCAGTTACTCGACTGGCTACGAGCAGTACTTC
TRBD2	TRBV9	TRBJ2-3	.	CASSVVPTSGGTDTQYF	TGTGCCAGCAGCGTAGTCCCCACTAGCGGGGGCACAGATACGCAGTATTTT
.	TRBV7-3	TRBJ1-6	.	CASSLGAENNSPLHF	TGTGCCAGCAGCTTAGGGGCCGAAAATAATTCACCCCTCCACTTT
TRBD1	TRBV6-5	TRBJ2-3	.	CASTPPGTGGDTQYF	TGTGCCAGCACCCCGCCTGGGACAGGTGGAGATACGCAGTATTTT
.	TRBV5-1	TRBJ1-4	.	CASSLERGFGEKLFF	TGCGCCAGCAGCTTGGAAAGGGGCTTCGGTGAAAAACTGTTTTTT
.	TRBV11-3	TRBJ1-3	.	CASSAGLGNTIYF	TGTGCCAGCAGCGCGGGACTTGGAAACACCATATATTTT
TRBD1	TRBV5-1	TRBJ1-5	.	CASSPEVYRGLKAPVRGNQPQHF	TGCGCCAGCAGCCCGGAGGTATACAGGGGCTTGAAAGCTCCGGTGCGAGGCAATCAGCCCCAGCATTTT
.	TRBV15	TRBJ2-7	.	CATSQLNEQYF	TGTGCCACCAGCCAACTTAACGAGCAGTACTTC
.	TRBV7-3	TRBJ1-2	.	CASSLKVGAHLEHGYTF	TGTGCCAGCAGCTTAAAGGTAGGGGCTCACCTTGAACATGGCTACACCTTC
TRBD1	TRBV6-2/TRBV6-3	TRBJ2-7	.	CASSYTVGQLNSYEQYF	TGTGCCAGCAGTTACACCGTGGGACAGTTGAACTCCTACGAGCAGTACTTC
.	TRBV29-1	TRBJ1-1	few	CSAERGVNTEAFF	TGCAGCGCAGAAAGGGGCGTGAACACTGAAGCTTTCTTT
TRBD1	TRBV12-3/TRBV12-4	TRBJ1-6	.	CASSRDRDSPLHF	TGTGCCAGCAGCAGGGACAGGGATTCACCCCTCCACTTT
.	TRBV5-6	TRBJ1-1	once	CASSLDRRFTEAFF	TGTGCCAGCAGTCTAGACAGGAGGTTTACTGAAGCTTTCTTT
.	TRBV9	TRBJ1-2	.	CASSVSNRDDYGYTF	TGTGCCAGCAGCGTATCAAACAGGGATGACTATGGCTACACCTTC
.	TRBV7-2	TRBJ2-5	.	CASSSDGVRGETQYF	TGTGCCAGCAGCTCGGACGGAGTAAGGGGAGAGACCCAGTACTTC
.	TRBV11-2	TRBJ2-5	once	CASSALEVREYGTQYF	TGTGCCAGCAGCGCCCTCGAGGTCAGGGAATATGGGACCCAGTACTTC
TRBD1	TRBV5-1	TRBJ2-2	.	CASSLGQGVPGELFF	TGCGCCAGCAGCTTAGGCCAGGGGGTACCCGGGGAGCTGTTTTTT
TRBD2	TRBV7-2	TRBJ2-3	.	CASSPAFLAGTDTQYF	TGTGCCAGCAGCCCCGCGTTTCTAGCGGGAACAGATACGCAGTATTTT
.	TRBV28	TRBJ1-2	.	CASRQGVTNYGYTF	TGTGCCAGCAGGCAGGGTGTGACTAACTATGGCTACACCTTC
TRBD2	TRBV27	TRBJ2-7	.	CASSQTSGRADEQYF	TGTGCCAGCAGCCAGACTAGCGGGAGGGCCGACGAGCAGTACTTC
.	TRBV27	TRBJ2-7	.	CASSLTGYEQYF	TGTGCCAGCAGTTTGACAGGCTACGAGCAGTACTTC
.	TRBV4-3	TRBJ2-7	.	CASSQAFGGSYEQYF	TGCGCCAGCAGCCAGGCCTTTGGAGGATCCTACGAGCAGTACTTC
TRBD1	TRBV9	TRBJ1-1	.	CASSVQGVDEAFF	TGTGCCAGCAGCGTCCAGGGGGTTGATGAAGCTTTCTTT
.	TRBV4-1	TRBJ1-1	.	CASSQDWGPNTEAFF	TGCGCCAGCAGCCAAGATTGGGGCCCGAACACTGAAGCTTTCTTT
TRBD2	TRBV14	TRBJ2-1	once	CASSPRPGLAGVRAYNEQFF	TGTGCCAGCAGCCCCCGGCCGGGACTAGCGGGAGTTAGGGCCTACAATGAGCAGTTCTTC
.	TRBV18	TRBJ1-2	.	CASSPPVGANYGYTF	TGTGCCAGCTCACCACCGGTGGGGGCGAACTATGGCTACACCTTC
TRBD2	TRBV2	TRBJ2-3	once	CASISGGSTDTQYF	TGTGCCAGCATTAGCGGGGGTAGCACAGATACGCAGTATTTT
TRBD2	TRBV7-3	TRBJ2-1	.	CASSLDGGDNEQFF	TGTGCCAGCAGCTTAGACGGGGGGGACAATGAGCAGTTCTTC
TRBD1	TRBV12-3/TRBV12-4	TRBJ1-5	.	CASTYTGAQPQHF	TGTGCCAGCACCTACACAGGGGCTCAGCCCCAGCATTTT